This paragraph covers one T cell receptor beta chain sequence. Seattle patients were enrolled while actively infected and followed longitudinally. The V and J ends lost 3 bases and 2 bases respectively, with 16 bases between them. The CDR3 sequence is 16 residues long. Germline V lookup: CDR1 SGHRS, CDR2 YFSETQ. These data belong to a study of blood T cell repertoires in COVID-19. Original data processing: Reference gene primer amplification yielded estimated nucleated cell counts. The protocol was immunoSEQ multiplex PCR, while the TCRdb copy is restricted to in-frame clones and leaves out a portion. For V, J and clone size, that table is used; D and trimming come from the DNA. Of some 300,000 clones in the sample, 90% were seen once.

This sequence originates from a woman in her thirties or forties with COVID-19, enrolled during active disease. Sequencing was carried out using peripheral blood. This sequence joins TRBV5-1 and TRBJ2-3; weak D call: TRBD2 (6 bases). This chain's CDR3 is CASSSTGTYNTDTQYF. In nucleotides, the CDR3 is TGCGCCAGCAGCTCAACCGGGACTTACAACACAGATACGCAGTATTTT.